This T cell receptor beta chain was identified during a study of Ad26.COV2.S vaccination and SARS-CoV-2 variants. Treatment denoted: roughly 19 received Ad26.COV2.S at low or high dose, single or two shots; 5 received placebo; per-sample allocation not given. Sampling was performed 63 days after the first vaccine or placebo injection. The donor's status was that of an adult aged 18-55 years in Boston. V lost 7 bases and J 4 bases, leaving 13 bases between the germline ends. Germline V gives CDR1 LNHNV, CDR2 YYDKDF (reference sequence). The CDR3 is made up of 13 amino acids. The assay was immunoSEQ multiplex PCR, and TCRdb's table has in-frame clones only and misses some. The sample lists about 680,000 clones; around 92% were seen once.

The TCR was taken from a person between 18 and 65 years old who received the Ad26.COV2.S COVID-19 vaccine or a placebo. The sample consisted of peripheral blood, taken in a trial of Ad26.COV2.S vaccine versus placebo. J is TRBJ1-1 and V is TRBV15; D uncertain. Written as DNA, the CDR3 is TGTGCCACCACCCTCCTTTTCGGCACTGAAGCTTTCTTT. Protein product: CATTLLFGTEAFF. The variable domain in full, with the rest retrieved from reference TRBV15 and TRBJ1-1, is DAMVIQNPRYQVTQFGKPVTLSCSQTLNHNVMYWYQQKSSQAPKLLFHYYDKDFNNEADTPDNFQSRRPNTSFCFLDIRSPGLGDTAMYLCATTLLFGTEAFFGQGTRLTVV.